This T cell receptor beta chain comes out of a study of T-cell memory formation after mild COVID-19. In its sample, this clonotype was seen a few times. A read error may account for a junction end that differs from germline. The CDR3 is 15 amino acids. Germline assignment: CDR1 KGHSH and CDR2 LQKENI. TCRdb itself ran the 5' RACE reads through MiXCR, one entry per CDR3 protein. Of 350,000 or so distinct CDR3 sequences listed, around 13% are singletons. Material: PBMCs or a T cell subset sorted from them (not recorded which). This sequence joins TRBV18 and TRBJ2-7, with D tentatively TRBD1 (6 bases). The sequence was collected from a man between 18 and 35 years old who had mild COVID-19 (a few samples of this study predate the infection). Cell type and time point are not known. The CDR3 sequence is CASSPLDRPGYEQYF. In DNA form, the CDR3 reads TGTGCCAGCTCTCCACTGGACAGACCTGGCTACGAGCAGTACTTC. Using reference TRBV18 and TRBJ2-7 for the parts outside the CDR3, the full variable domain is NAGVMQNPRHLVRRRGQEARLRCSPMKGHSHVYWYRQLPEEGLKFMVYLQKENIIDESGMPKERFSAEFPKEGPSILRIQQVVRGDSAAYFCASSPLDRPGYEQYFGPGTRLTVT.